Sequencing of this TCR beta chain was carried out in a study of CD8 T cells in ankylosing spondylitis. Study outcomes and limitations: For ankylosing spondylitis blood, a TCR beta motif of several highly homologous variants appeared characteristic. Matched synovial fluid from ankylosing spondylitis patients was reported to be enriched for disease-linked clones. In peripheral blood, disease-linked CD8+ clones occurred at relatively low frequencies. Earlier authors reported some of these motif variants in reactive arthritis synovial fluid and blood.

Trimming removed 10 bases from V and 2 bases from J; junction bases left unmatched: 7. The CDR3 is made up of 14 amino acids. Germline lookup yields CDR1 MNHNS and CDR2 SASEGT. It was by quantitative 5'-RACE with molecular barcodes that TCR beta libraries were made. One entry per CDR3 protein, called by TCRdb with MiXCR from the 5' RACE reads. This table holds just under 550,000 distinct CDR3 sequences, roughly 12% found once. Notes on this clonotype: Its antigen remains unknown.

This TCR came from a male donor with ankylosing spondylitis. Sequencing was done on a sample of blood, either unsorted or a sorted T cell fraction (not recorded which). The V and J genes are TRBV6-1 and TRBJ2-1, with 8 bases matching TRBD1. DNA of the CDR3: TGTGCCACCCTCCGACAGGGGCCCTACAATGAGCAGTTCTTC. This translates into CATLRQGPYNEQFF.